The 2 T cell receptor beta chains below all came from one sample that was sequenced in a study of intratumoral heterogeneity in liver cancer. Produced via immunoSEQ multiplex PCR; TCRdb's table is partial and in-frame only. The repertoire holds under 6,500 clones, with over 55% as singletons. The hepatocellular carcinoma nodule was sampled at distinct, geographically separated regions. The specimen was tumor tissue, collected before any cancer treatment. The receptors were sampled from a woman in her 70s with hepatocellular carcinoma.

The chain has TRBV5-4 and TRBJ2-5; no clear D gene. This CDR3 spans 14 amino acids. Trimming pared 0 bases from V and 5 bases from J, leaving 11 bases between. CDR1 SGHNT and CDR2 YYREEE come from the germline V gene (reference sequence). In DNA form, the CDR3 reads TGTGCCAGCAGCTTGGATCCGGTATCGGAGACCCAGTACTTC. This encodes CASSLDPVSETQYF.

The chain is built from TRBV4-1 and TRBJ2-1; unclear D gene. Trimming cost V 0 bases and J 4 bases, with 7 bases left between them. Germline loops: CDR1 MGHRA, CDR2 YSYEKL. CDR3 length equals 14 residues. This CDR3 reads CASSQEGRYNEQFF. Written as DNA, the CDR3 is TGCGCCAGCAGCCAAGAAGGTAGATACAATGAGCAGTTCTTC.